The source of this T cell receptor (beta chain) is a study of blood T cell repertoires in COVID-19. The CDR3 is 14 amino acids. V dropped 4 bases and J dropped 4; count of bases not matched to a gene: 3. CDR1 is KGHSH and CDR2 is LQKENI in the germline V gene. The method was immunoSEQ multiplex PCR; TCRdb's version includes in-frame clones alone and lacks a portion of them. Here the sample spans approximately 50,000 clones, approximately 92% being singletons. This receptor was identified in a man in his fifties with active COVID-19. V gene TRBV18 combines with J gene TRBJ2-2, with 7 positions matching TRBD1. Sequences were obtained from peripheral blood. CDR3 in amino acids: CASSRQGSTGELFF. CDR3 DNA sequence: TGTGCCAGCTCACGACAGGGTTCCACCGGGGAGCTGTTTTTT.